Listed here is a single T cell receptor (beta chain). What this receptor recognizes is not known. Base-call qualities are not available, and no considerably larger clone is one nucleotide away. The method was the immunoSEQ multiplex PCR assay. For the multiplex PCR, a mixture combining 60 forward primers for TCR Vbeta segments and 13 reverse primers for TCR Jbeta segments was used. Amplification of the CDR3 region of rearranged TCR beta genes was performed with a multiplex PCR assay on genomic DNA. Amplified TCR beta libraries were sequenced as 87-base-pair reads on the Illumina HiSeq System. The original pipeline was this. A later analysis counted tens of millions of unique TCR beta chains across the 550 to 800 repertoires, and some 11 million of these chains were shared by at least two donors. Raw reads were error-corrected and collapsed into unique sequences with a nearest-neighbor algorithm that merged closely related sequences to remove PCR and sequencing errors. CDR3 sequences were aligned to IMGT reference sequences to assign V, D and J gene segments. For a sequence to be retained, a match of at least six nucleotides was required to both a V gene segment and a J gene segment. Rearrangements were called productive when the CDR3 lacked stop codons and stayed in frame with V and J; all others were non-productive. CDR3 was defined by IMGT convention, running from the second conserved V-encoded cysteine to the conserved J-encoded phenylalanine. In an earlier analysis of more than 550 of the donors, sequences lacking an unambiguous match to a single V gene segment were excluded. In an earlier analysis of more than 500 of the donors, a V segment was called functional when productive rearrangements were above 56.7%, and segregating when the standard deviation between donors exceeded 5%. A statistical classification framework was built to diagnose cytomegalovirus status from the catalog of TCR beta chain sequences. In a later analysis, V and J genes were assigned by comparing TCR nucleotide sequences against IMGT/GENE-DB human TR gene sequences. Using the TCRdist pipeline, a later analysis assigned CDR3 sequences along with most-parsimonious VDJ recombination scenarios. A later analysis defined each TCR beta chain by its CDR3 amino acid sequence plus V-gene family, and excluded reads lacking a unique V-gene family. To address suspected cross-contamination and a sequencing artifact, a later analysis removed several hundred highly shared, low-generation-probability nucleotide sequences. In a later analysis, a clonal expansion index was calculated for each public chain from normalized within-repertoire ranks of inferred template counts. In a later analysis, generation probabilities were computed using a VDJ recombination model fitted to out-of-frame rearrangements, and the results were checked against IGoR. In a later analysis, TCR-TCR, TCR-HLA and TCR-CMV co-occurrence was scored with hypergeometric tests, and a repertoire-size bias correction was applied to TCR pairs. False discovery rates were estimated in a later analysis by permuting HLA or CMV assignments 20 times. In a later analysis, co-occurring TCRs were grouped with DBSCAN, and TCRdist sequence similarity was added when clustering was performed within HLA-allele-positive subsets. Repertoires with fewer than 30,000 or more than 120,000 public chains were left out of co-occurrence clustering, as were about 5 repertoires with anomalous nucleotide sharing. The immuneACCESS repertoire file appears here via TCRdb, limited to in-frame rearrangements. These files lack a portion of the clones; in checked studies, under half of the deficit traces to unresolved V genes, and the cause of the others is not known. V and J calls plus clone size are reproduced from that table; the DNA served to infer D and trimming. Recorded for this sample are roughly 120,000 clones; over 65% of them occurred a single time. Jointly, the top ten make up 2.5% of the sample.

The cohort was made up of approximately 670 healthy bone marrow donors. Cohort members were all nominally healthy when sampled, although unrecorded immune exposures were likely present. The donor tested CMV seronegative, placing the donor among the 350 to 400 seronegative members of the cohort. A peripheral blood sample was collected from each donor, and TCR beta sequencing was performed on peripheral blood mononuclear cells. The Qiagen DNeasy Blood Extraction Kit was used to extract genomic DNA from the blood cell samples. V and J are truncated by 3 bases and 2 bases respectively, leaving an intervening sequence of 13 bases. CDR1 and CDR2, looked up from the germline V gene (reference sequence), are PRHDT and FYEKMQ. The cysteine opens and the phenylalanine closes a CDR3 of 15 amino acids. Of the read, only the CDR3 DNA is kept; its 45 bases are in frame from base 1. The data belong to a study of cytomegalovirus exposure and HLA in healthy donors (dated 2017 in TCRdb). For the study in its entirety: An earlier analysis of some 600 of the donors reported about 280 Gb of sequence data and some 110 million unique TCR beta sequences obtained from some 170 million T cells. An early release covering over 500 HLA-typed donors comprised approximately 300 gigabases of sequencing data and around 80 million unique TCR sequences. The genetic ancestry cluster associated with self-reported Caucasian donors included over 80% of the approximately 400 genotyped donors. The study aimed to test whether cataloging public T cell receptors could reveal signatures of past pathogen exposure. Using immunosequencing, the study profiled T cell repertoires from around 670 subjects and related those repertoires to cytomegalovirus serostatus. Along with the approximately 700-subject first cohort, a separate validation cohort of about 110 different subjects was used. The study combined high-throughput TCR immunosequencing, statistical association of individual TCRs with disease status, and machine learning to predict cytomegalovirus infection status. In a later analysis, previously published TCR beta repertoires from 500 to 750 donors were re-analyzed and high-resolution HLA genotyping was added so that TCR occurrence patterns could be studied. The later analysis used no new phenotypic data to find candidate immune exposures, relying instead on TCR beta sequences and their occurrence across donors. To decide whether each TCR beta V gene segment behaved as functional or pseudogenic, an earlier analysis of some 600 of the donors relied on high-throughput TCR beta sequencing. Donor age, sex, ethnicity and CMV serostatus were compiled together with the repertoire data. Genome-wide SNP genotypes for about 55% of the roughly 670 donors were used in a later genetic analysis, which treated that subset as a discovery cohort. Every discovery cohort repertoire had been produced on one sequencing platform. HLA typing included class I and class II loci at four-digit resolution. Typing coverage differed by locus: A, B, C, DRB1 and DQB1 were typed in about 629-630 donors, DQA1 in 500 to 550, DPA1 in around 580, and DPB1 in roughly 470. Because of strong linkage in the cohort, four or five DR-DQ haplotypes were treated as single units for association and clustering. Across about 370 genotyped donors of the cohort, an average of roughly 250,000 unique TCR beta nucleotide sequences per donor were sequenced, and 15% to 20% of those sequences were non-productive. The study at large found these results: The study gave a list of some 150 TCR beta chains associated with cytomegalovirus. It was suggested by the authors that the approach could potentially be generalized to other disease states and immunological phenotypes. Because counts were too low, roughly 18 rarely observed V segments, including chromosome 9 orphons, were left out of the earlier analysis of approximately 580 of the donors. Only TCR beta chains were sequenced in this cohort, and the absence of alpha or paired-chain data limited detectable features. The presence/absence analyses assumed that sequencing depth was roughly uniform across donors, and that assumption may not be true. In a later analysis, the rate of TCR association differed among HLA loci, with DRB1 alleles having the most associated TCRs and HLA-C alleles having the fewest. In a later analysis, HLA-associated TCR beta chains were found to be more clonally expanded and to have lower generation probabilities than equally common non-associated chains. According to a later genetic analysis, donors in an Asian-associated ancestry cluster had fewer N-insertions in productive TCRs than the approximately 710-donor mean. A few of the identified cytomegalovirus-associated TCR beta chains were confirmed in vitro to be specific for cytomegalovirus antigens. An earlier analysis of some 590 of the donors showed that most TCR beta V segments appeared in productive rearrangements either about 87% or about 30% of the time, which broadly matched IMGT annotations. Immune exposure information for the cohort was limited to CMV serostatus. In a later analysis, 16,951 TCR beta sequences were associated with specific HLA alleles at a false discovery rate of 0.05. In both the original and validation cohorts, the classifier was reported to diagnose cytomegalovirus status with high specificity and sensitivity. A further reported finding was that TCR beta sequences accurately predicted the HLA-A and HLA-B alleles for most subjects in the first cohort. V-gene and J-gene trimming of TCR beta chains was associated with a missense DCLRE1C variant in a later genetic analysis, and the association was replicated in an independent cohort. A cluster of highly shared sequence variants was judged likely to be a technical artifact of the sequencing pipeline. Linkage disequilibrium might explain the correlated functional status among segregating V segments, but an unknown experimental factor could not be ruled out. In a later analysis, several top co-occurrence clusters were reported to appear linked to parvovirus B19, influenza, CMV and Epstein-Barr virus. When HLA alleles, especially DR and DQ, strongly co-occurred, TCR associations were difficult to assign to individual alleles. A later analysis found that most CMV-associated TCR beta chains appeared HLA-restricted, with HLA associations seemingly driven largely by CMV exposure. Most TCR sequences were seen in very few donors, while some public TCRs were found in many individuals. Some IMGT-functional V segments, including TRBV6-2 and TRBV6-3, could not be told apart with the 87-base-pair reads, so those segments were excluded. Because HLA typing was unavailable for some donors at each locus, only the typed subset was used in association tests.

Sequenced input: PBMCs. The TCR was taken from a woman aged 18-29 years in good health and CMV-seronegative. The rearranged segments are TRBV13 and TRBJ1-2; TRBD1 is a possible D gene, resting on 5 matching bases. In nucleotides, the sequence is TGTGCCAGCAGCTTGCGGGGGTTCCTAAACTATGGCTACACCTTC. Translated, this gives CASSLRGFLNYGYTF.